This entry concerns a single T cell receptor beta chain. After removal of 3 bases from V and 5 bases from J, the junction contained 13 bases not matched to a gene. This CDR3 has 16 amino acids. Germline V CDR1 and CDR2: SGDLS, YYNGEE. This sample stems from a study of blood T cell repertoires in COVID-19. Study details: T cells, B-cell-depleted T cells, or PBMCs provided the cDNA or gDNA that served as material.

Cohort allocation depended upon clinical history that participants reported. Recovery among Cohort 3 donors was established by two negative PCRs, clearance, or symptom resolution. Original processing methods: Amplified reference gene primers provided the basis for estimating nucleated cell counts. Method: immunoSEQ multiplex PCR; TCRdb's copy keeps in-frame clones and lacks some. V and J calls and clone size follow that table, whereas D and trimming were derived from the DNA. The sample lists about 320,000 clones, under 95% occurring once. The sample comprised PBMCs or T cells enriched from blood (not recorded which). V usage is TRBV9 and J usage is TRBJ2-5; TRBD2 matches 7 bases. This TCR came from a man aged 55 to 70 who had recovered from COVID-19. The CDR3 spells CASSARATGGMETQYF. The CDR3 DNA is TGTGCCAGCAGCGCCCGCGCTACCGGGGGGATGGAGACCCAGTACTTC.